Shown below are 4 T cell receptor beta chains from a single sample sequenced in a study of CD8 T cell repertoires and HIV-1 epitope variants (dated by TCRdb to about 2020). Library creation used the immunoSEQ multiplex PCR assay. The immuneACCESS repertoire file appears here via TCRdb, limited to in-frame rearrangements. These files lack a portion of the clones; in checked studies, under half of the deficit traces to unresolved V genes, and the cause of the others is not known. The sample profile shows 90,000 or so clones; around 67% of them were found once. The top ten hold around 24% of the sample. Sequenced input: uncultured baseline CD8+ T cells from peripheral blood mononuclear cells (PBMCs). The receptors were gathered from a male donor with HIV.

This clone was picked up a small number of times. This rearrangement joins TRBV5-6 to TRBJ1-5; D might be TRBD1 (6 bases). The length of the CDR3 is 15 residues. V dropped 0 bases and J dropped 7 bases, with 14 bases sitting between them. CDR1 and CDR2 from the germline V gene are SGHDT and YYEEEE. The CDR3 coding sequence is TGTGCCAGCAGCTTGGGAGGGGGGAGCGGACAGCCCCAGCATTTT. Translation: CASSLGGGSGQPQHF.

The chain uses TRBV5-4 and TRBJ2-1; unclear D gene. CDR1 and CDR2 (germline): SGHNT, YYREEE (reference sequence). The V and J ends lost 4 bases and 5 bases respectively, with 10 bases between them. There are 13 residues in the CDR3. The CDR3 DNA sequence: TGTGCCAGCAGCCCGAGGAAGGACAATGAGCAGTTCTTC. Its translation is CASSPRKDNEQFF.

This chain connects TRBV4-2 to TRBJ1-6; D might be TRBD1 (5 bases). Germline assignment: CDR1 LGHNA and CDR2 YNFKEQ. The ends were cut back, 0 bases at V and 10 bases at J, with 22 bases in the middle. CDR3 length equals 18 residues. CDR3: CASSQDTRGVELGSPLHF. CDR3 nucleotide sequence: TGTGCCAGCAGCCAAGATACGAGGGGCGTAGAGTTGGGCTCACCCCTCCACTTT.

This clone was counted a single time. The V and J genes are TRBV29-1 and TRBJ2-1, with 8 nucleotides matching TRBD1. The junction had 7 bases not matched to a gene; V was cut back by 5 bases and J by 7 bases. The CDR3 contains 13 residues. Germline lookup yields CDR1 SQVTM and CDR2 ANQGSEA. The CDR3 protein is CSVHMDRANEQFF. The CDR3 DNA sequence: TGCAGCGTTCACATGGACAGGGCAAATGAGCAGTTCTTC.